This TCR beta chain was recorded in a study of sequential checkpoint blockade in melanoma. At the level of the study: Each arm's sequence ended with maintenance nivolumab.

Germline CDR1 KGHSH, CDR2 LQKENI. The CDR3 totals 16 residues. Deletions cut 4 bases from V and 2 bases from J, with 17 bases between. The treatment was: randomized to nivolumab then ipilimumab (arm A) or the reverse (arm B). DNA-damaging chemotherapy had not been given to any patient beforehand. The assay was immunoSEQ multiplex PCR, and TCRdb's table has in-frame clones only and misses some. Of fewer than 35,000 clones in the sample, 86% were seen once. The origin of this receptor is a human donor with melanoma. Source: CD8+ T cells sorted from blood (inferred from file names), taken from a patient given nivolumab and ipilimumab in sequence. This sequence joins TRBV18 and TRBJ2-5; D may be TRBD1 (6 bases). CDR3 DNA sequence: TGTGCCAGCTCACTTAAAGCACTGGACAGACAAGAGACCCAGTACTTC. It translates to CASSLKALDRQETQYF.